The present entry profiles one T cell receptor beta chain with its context. Its antigen is unidentified. The data belong to a study of regulatory T cells in long-lasting Graves disease. Turning to the study itself: Antithyroid drugs had been taken by newly diagnosed Graves' patients for under 3 months.

Sample time point: newly diagnosed GD, antithyroid drugs for less than 3 months. There was RNA extracted from PBMCs, and the TCR library was made from it. CDR3 length: 16 residues. The germline gives CDR1 SGHRS, CDR2 YFSETQ. Trimming removed 1 base at V and 1 base at J, with 11 bases between. Overall study findings and caveats: Patients with persistent Graves' had lower TCR diversity than newly diagnosed patients.

Building the TCR beta libraries relied on iRepertoire HTBI primers, and CDR3 regions underwent Arm-PCR. Per the study methods: Identification of gene segments yielded over 60 TRBV and over 12 TRBJ across samples. TCRdb reprocessed the multiplex PCR reads via MiXCR and lists one record per CDR3 protein. The V and J calls follow TCRdb's processing rather than the paper's. The sample carries 560,000 or so distinct CDR3 sequences, about 16% recorded once. The same specimen was also included in a second study, on T cells in Graves' hyperthyroidism and ophthalmopathy. That source reports: Blood held most thyroid clonotypes expanded above 0.001 frequency.

V usage is TRBV5-1 and J usage is TRBJ2-2, with D maybe TRBD2 (5 bases). The sequence was obtained from a man aged 18 to 30 with Graves disease. The source was peripheral blood mononuclear cells (PBMCs), collected at new diagnosis, from a patient treated with antithyroid drugs. CDR3 amino acids: CASSLSGDGNTGELFF. The CDR3 region has the DNA TGCGCCAGCAGCTTGTCCGGGGATGGGAACACCGGGGAGCTGTTTTTT.